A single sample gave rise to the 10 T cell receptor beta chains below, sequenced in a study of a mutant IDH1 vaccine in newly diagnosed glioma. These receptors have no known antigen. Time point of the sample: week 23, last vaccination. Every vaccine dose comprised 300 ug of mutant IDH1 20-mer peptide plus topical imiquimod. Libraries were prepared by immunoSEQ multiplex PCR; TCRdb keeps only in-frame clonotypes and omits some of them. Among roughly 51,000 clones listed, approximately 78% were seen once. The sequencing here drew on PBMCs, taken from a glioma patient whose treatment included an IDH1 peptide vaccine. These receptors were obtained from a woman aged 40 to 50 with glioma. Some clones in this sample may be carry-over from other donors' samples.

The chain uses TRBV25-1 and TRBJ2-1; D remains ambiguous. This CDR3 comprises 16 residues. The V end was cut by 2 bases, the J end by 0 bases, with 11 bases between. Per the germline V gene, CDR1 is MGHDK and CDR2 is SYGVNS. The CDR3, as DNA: TGTGCCAGCAGTGAAACCGGGCGATACTCCTACAATGAGCAGTTCTTC. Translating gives CASSETGRYSYNEQFF.

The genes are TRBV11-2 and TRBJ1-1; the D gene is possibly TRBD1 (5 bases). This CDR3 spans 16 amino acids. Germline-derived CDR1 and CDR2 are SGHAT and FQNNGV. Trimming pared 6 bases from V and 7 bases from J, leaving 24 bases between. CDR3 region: CASSGVLRSGTGEAFF. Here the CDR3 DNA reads TGTGCCAGCAGTGGCGTGCTAAGGAGTGGGACGGGTGAAGCTTTCTTT.

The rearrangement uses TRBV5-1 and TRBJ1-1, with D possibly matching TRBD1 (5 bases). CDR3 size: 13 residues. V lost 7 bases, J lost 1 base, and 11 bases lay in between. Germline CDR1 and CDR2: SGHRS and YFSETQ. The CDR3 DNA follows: TGCGCCAGCGCCTTTCAGGGGAACACTGAAGCTTTCTTT. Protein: CASAFQGNTEAFF.

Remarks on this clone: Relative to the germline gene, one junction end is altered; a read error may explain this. CDR3 nucleotide sequence: TGTGCCACCAGTCCCGGGGGGGGCAGTTACGAGCAGTACTTC. As protein: CATSPGGGSYEQYF. The chain recombines TRBV10-3 with TRBJ2-7; 8 bases align to TRBD2. This CDR3 is built from 14 residues. Germline CDR1 is ENHRY and CDR2 is SYGVKD.

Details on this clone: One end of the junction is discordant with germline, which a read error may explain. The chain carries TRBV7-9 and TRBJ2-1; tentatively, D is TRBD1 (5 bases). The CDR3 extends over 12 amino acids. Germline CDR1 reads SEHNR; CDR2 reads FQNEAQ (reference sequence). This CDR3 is CASSRAQGEQFF. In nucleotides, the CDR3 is TGCGCCAGCAGCCGAGCTCAGGGTGAGCAGTTCTTC.

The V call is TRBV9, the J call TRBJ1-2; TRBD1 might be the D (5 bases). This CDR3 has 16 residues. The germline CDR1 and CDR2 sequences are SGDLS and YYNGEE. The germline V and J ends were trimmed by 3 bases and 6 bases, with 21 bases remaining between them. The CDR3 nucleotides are TGTGCCAGCAGCGCCCGGGACCTTTACCCAATCAATGGCTACACCTTC. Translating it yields CASSARDLYPINGYTF.

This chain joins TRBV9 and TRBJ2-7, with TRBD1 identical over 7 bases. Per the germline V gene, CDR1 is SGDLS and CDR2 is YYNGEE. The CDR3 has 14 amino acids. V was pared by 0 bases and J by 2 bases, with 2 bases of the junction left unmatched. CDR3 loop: CASSVGTGAYEQYF. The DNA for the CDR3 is TGTGCCAGCAGCGTAGGGACAGGAGCCTACGAGCAGTACTTC. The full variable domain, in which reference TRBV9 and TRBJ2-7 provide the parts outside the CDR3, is DSGVTQTPKHLITATGQRVTLRCSPRSGDLSVYWYQQSLDQGLQFLIQYYNGEERAKGNILERFSAQQFPDLHSELNLSSLELGDSALYFCASSVGTGAYEQYFGPGTRLTVT.

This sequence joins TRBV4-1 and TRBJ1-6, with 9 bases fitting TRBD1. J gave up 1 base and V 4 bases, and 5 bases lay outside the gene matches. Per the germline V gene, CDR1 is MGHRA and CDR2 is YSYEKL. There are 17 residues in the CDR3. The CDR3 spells CASSPSGQGSYNSPLHF. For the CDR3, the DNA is TGCGCCAGCAGCCCATCGGGACAGGGATCCTATAATTCACCCCTCCACTTT.

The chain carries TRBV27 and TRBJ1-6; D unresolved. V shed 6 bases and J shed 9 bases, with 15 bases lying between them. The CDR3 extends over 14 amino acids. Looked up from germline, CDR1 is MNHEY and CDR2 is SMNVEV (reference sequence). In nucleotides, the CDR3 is TGTGCCAGCAGGACCGACGGTAGTGTTTCACCCCTCCACTTT. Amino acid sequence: CASRTDGSVSPLHF.

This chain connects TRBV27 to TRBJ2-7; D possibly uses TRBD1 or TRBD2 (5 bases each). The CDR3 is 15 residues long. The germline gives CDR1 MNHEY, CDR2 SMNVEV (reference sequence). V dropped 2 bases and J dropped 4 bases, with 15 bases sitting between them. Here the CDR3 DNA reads TGTGCCAGCAGTTTAGATGGGGGTTCCCTTTACGAGCAGTACTTC. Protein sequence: CASSLDGGSLYEQYF.